Each of the 9 T cell receptor beta chains below was sequenced from the same sample in a study of CXCR3-negative and CXCR3-positive naive CD8 T cells. The study's findings and limits: CXCR3-negative naive cells had less hydrophobic TRB CDR3s than did CXCR3-positive naive cells.

These receptors' antigens are unknown. UMI-labeled 5' RACE yielded the TRB cDNA libraries. Reprocessing the 5' RACE reads, TCRdb reports a single entry for every CDR3 protein and omits DNA. The sample table includes roughly 120,000 distinct CDR3 sequences. Sequenced sample: naive CXCR3+ CD8+ T cells from blood. As for subset: CD45RO-CCR7+CD27+CD95- naive CD8+ T cells expressing CXCR3 (TNR3+). Receptor source: a human donor in good health. Some clones in this sample may be carry-over from other donors' samples.

The chain uses TRBV7-2 and TRBJ2-1; TCRdb lists TRBD2, though no DNA is available to test this call. The V gene's germline CDR1 is SGHTA and CDR2 FQGNSA. CDR3 length: 18 residues. CDR3 amino acids: CASSLKGTSGPLRGEQFF.

The J gene is TRBJ2-2, the V gene TRBV20-1; TCRdb names TRBD1, which stays unverified in the absence of DNA. CDR1 is DFQATT, CDR2 SNEGSKA, per germline (reference sequence). CDR3 length equals 13 residues. CDR3: CSAREGESGELFF.

V is TRBV4-3 and J is TRBJ2-7; TCRdb designates TRBD1, a call that cannot be tested without DNA. This CDR3 contains 13 residues. Per the germline V gene, CDR1 is LGHNA and CDR2 is YSLEER. CDR3 protein: CASSITGMGEQYF.

The chain employs TRBV7-7 and TRBJ1-5. This CDR3 spans 12 amino acids. Germline V gene lookup returns CDR1 SSHAT and CDR2 FNYEAQ (reference sequence). CDR3 sequence reads: CASSFTCQPQHF.

The rearrangement joins TRBV4-1 to TRBJ2-1; lacking DNA, the TRBD1 call made by TCRdb goes unchecked. The CDR3 length is 16 residues. Germline CDR1 is MGHRA and CDR2 is YSYEKL. The CDR3 spells CASSLLIAGPGGEQFF.

V is TRBV12-3 or TRBV12-4 and J is TRBJ1-2; TCRdb returns TRBD1, unconfirmable since there is no DNA. The CDR3 is made up of 15 amino acids. The CDR3: CASSPAGTGARGYTF.

V usage is TRBV4-1 and J usage is TRBJ2-5; TCRdb reports TRBD1, a call that lacks DNA to check it against. CDR1 and CDR2 (germline): MGHRA, YSYEKL. The CDR3 runs to 17 residues. This CDR3 reads CASSQDSSSGAAETQYF.

The chain carries TRBV28 and TRBJ2-7; TCRdb reports TRBD1, a call that lacks DNA to check it against. The germline V gene encodes CDR1 MDHEN and CDR2 SYDVKM. The CDR3 extends over 16 amino acids. CDR3: CASSLPNRDGSYEQYF.

The CDR3 region is CASSGTQTYEQYF. The gene calls are TRBV4-2 and TRBJ2-7; checking the TCRdb D call of TRBD1 is not possible without DNA. Per the germline V gene, CDR1 is LGHNA and CDR2 is YNFKEQ. The CDR3 length is 13 residues.